Following are 9 T cell receptor beta chains from one sample sequenced in a study of T cell repertoires in cytomegalovirus infection. TCRdb re-derived calls from the reads in MiXCR, one entry per CDR3 protein. This table holds 100,000 to 150,000 distinct CDR3 sequences, 25% to 35% found once. These receptors have no known antigen. Sequenced here: CD8+ T cells from cultured PBMCs, sampled from culture after CMV antigen stimulation. These receptors were obtained from a human donor in good health (CMV status not recorded). Some clones in this sample may be carry-over from other donors' samples.

A word on this clonotype: It may be a read error: a sequence one base away is much more abundant. This chain uses TRBV7-2 with TRBJ1-2; D call uncertain. Germline values: CDR1 SGHTA, CDR2 FQGNSA. Trimming removed 1 base from V and 7 bases from J, with 13 bases in between. This CDR3 spans 14 amino acids. The CDR3 DNA reads as TGTGCCAGCAGCTTAGATCTGGGGTCCATTGGCTACACCTTC. Translated, it gives CASSLDLGSIGYTF.

The chain combines TRBV4-1 with TRBJ2-7, with a weak D call TRBD2 (6 bases). This CDR3 is 14 amino acids long. Trimming took 4 bases from V and 3 from J, leaving 13 bases between them. The germline V gene encodes CDR1 MGHRA and CDR2 YSYEKL. The CDR3 is CASSPPGVDYEQYF. Written as DNA, the CDR3 is TGCGCCAGCAGCCCTCCGGGGGTCGACTACGAGCAGTACTTC.

The CDR3: CASSPEGRRETQYF. The CDR3 DNA is TGTGCCAGCAGCCCCGAGGGAAGAAGGGAGACCCAGTACTTC. V and J are TRBV7-2 and TRBJ2-5; the D gene is possibly TRBD2 (5 bases). V shed 5 bases and J shed 5 bases, with 15 bases lying between them. CDR1 and CDR2 (germline): SGHTA, FQGNSA. This CDR3 is 14 amino acids long.

This clonotype appeared a few times. This rearrangement joins TRBV20-1 to TRBJ1-5; a weak D match, TRBD1 (5 bases). The V gene lost 5 bases and the J gene lost 4 bases, with 9 bases spanning the gap. The germline gives CDR1 DFQATT, CDR2 SNEGSKA (reference sequence). The CDR3 loop spans 12 amino acids. For the CDR3, the DNA is TGCAGTGCTTGGGACGGAAATCAGCCCCAGCATTTT. Its translation is CSAWDGNQPQHF.

This clonotype was seen more than once but under ten times. The chain uses TRBV11-2 and TRBJ1-1; TRBD1 aligns across 8 bases. CDR1 is SGHAT and CDR2 is FQNNGV in the germline V gene. The CDR3 is 14 residues long. V shed 3 bases, J shed 6 bases, and the junction held 6 bases outside the gene matches. CDR3 coding DNA: TGTGCCAGCAGCTTTGGACAGGGCGGAGCTGAAGCTTTCTTT. It yields the protein CASSFGQGGAEAFF.

Regarding this clonotype: A much larger clone lies one base from this, so it may be a read error. The V gene is TRBV7-2, the J gene TRBJ2-7; D is possibly TRBD2 (5 bases). This CDR3 is 15 amino acids long. In germline, CDR1 is SGHTA, CDR2 FQGNSA. The CDR3 sequence: CASSLYGMKGYERYF. The CDR3 nucleotides are TGTGCCAGCAGCTTGTACGGGATGAAAGGATACGAGCGGTACTTC.

In its sample, this clonotype was seen many times. The V and J genes are TRBV23-1 and TRBJ1-5, with a tentative D call TRBD1 (5 bases). TRBV23-1 is an open reading frame, and its role is uncertain. The CDR3 has 16 residues. V gave up 0 bases and J gave up 2 bases, with 11 bases separating them. For the CDR3, the DNA is TGCGCCAGCAGTCAATCGGAGGGGACTGGCAATCAGCCCCAGCATTTT. This codes for CASSQSEGTGNQPQHF.

This clonotype was observed a handful of times. This chain uses TRBV5-1 with TRBJ2-7; D uncertain. Trimming left V 4 bases short and J 2 bases short, with 4 bases between. Germline values: CDR1 SGHRS, CDR2 YFSETQ. This CDR3 spans 11 amino acids. The CDR3 bases are TGCGCCAGCAGCGACACCTACGAGCAGTACTTC. Its translation is CASSDTYEQYF.

This clonotype was detected only a few times. This chain uses TRBV7-6 with TRBJ1-1, with a possible D match to TRBD1 (5 bases). V dropped 2 bases and J dropped 4 bases, with 8 bases sitting between them. CDR3 length equals 13 residues. Germline V gene lookup returns CDR1 SGHVS and CDR2 FNYEAQ. For the CDR3, the DNA is TGTGCCAGCAGCTTATCCAGGGTCACTGAAGCTTTCTTT. Translation: CASSLSRVTEAFF. The full variable domain, with the rest looked up from reference TRBV7-6 and TRBJ1-1, is GAGVSQSPRYKVTKRGQDVALRCDPISGHVSLYWYRQALGQGPEFLTYFNYEAQQDKSGLPNDRFSAERPEGSISTLTIQRTEQRDSAMYRCASSLSRVTEAFFGQGTRLTVV.